These 2 T cell receptor beta chains were sequenced from one sample in a study of cytomegalovirus exposure and HLA in healthy donors. TCRdb's table, derived via immunoSEQ multiplex PCR, lists solely in-frame clones and lacks some. The table includes 250,000 to 350,000 clones, over 75% detected once. Sequences were obtained from PBMCs. These TCRs come from a young woman in good health and CMV-seronegative.

The chain couples TRBV7-9 to TRBJ2-7; the match to TRBD2 covers 11 bases. The CDR3 totals 16 residues. V lost 2 bases to trimming and J lost 1 base; unmatched junction nucleotides: 4. Germline V gives CDR1 SEHNR, CDR2 FQNEAQ (reference sequence). CDR3 nucleotides: TGTGCCAGCAGCTTACCATTAGCGGGAGGGTCCTACGAGCAGTACTTC. Residues: CASSLPLAGGSYEQYF.

The chain recombines TRBV29-1 with TRBJ1-3; TRBD1 might be the D (5 bases). Germline CDR1 SQVTM, CDR2 ANQGSEA. This CDR3 region has 13 residues. The germline V and J ends were trimmed by 5 bases and 0 bases, with 8 bases remaining between them. CDR3 amino acids: CSVRDFSGNTIYF. The CDR3 coding sequence is TGCAGCGTTAGGGACTTCTCTGGAAACACCATATATTTT.